The 30 T cell receptor beta chains below were found in one sample sequenced in a study of early T cells in non-severe SARS-CoV-2 infection. TCRdb reanalysed the 5' RACE reads using MiXCR and keeps one entry per CDR3 protein. The sample yields roughly 63,000 distinct CDR3 sequences, 13% seen once. Sample: whole blood. The receptors shown here come from an adult who was a healthcare worker with PCR-confirmed SARS-CoV-2 infection or an uninfected control (not recorded which).

At least ten counts were recorded for this clonotype. The chain is built from TRBV4-1 and TRBJ2-1; 15 nucleotides match TRBD2. Trimming cost V 6 bases and J 9 bases; bases outside gene matches: 6. The CDR3 runs 15 residues. Germline CDR1 reads MGHRA; CDR2 reads YSYEKL. The CDR3 region has the DNA TGCGCCAGCAGACGGACTAGCGGGGGGGCCAGTGAGCAGTTCTTC. Translation: CASRRTSGGASEQFF.

A remark on this clonotype: A junction boundary mismatches the germline segment, possibly from a read error. The chain is built from TRBV6-6 and TRBJ2-7, with D tentatively TRBD1 (6 bases). CDR1 MNHNY and CDR2 SVGAGI come from the germline V gene (reference sequence). The CDR3 spans 17 residues. CDR3 bases: TGTGCCAACAGTCCCCCCGTAACAGGGTCCCTCTCCTACGAGCAGTACTTC. Encoded protein: CANSPPVTGSLSYEQYF.

This clonotype was observed at least ten times. The rearrangement joins TRBV12-3 or TRBV12-4 to TRBJ2-1; 10 bases line up with TRBD2. There are 15 residues in the CDR3. V was clipped by 5 bases and J by 9 bases; unmatched bases: 10. The CDR3 reads CASSIQLAGFVEQFF. The CDR3 nucleotides are TGTGCCAGCAGTATACAACTAGCGGGGTTCGTTGAGCAGTTCTTC.

This clonotype came up many times. This chain links TRBV20-1 with TRBJ1-2; 8 bases align to TRBD1. V dropped 1 base and J dropped 4; count of bases not matched to a gene: 5. The CDR3 is 14 residues long. The germline CDR1 and CDR2 sequences are DFQATT and SNEGSKA (reference sequence). CDR3 sequence reads: CSARGRTGGYGYTF. The CDR3 DNA is TGCAGTGCTAGAGGACGAACAGGGGGCTATGGCTACACCTTC.

This clonotype was seen a handful of times. V and J are TRBV7-2 and TRBJ1-6; 8 bases match TRBD1. Trimming took 4 bases from V and 4 from J; bases not matched to a gene: 6. The CDR3 has 16 residues. Looked up from germline, CDR1 is SGHTA and CDR2 is FQGNSA. The CDR3 DNA reads as TGTGCCAGCAGCTCCCAGGGGGCCGCTTATAATTCACCCCTCCACTTT. It codes for CASSSQGAAYNSPLHF.

As for this clonotype: A much more abundant neighbour one base away suggests this may be a read error. As the CDR3 is not closed by the conserved phenylalanine or tryptophan, this likely results from a read error. This chain links TRBV6-2 or TRBV6-3 with TRBJ1-5; a weak D match, TRBD1 (6 bases). Trimming took 2 bases from V and 2 from J, leaving 13 bases between them. The CDR3 is 16 amino acids. CDR1 is MNHEY, CDR2 SVGEGT, per germline. The CDR3 spells CASSYRGLSGNQPQHL. The CDR3 nucleotides read TGTGCCAGCAGTTACCGGGGGCTATCAGGCAATCAGCCCCAGCATTTA.

The V and J genes are TRBV25-1 and TRBJ1-3, with a possible D match to TRBD1 (5 bases). The CDR3 spans 16 residues. Trimming took off 5 bases at V and 0 bases at J, with 14 bases between the two ends. Germline V lookup: CDR1 MGHDK, CDR2 SYGVNS. In DNA form, the CDR3 reads TGTGCCAGCAGTCCCCTCGGGGCGGTCTCTGGAAACACCATATATTTT. Translating it yields CASSPLGAVSGNTIYF.

This clonotype showed up many times. The rearrangement links TRBV5-4 to TRBJ1-2; D gene ambiguous. Germline V CDR1 and CDR2: SGHNT, YYREEE (reference sequence). Deletions cut 4 bases from V and 8 bases from J, with 15 bases between. This CDR3 has 13 residues. CDR3 region: CASSPPAGRGYTF. In DNA form, the CDR3 reads TGTGCCAGCAGCCCCCCCGCCGGGAGGGGCTACACCTTC.

The chain joins TRBV5-1 to TRBJ1-1; D unclear. From germline, CDR1 is SGHRS and CDR2 YFSETQ. V shed 7 bases and J shed 5 bases, with 18 bases lying between them. This CDR3 has 14 amino acids. The CDR3 protein is CASCLTPQETEAFF. CDR3 nucleotides: TGCGCCAGCTGCCTCACGCCCCAGGAAACTGAAGCTTTCTTT.

This clonotype was recorded at least ten times. This chain links TRBV5-1 with TRBJ2-5; D gene unclear. Germline V CDR1 and CDR2: SGHRS, YFSETQ. CDR3 length: 15 residues. V was pared by 0 bases and J by 1 base, with 10 bases between. CDR3 sequence: CASSLGIYSQETQYF. The CDR3, as DNA: TGCGCCAGCAGCTTGGGCATCTATTCCCAAGAGACCCAGTACTTC.

The sample holds many counts of this clonotype. The genes are TRBV5-6 and TRBJ2-7; 10 bases match TRBD1. Per the germline V gene, CDR1 is SGHDT and CDR2 is YYEEEE. With V trimmed by 3 bases and J by 2 bases, 11 bases remained unmatched. CDR3 size: 17 residues. CDR3 protein: CASSSGTGASGPYEQYF. In DNA form, the CDR3 reads TGTGCCAGCAGCTCAGGGACAGGGGCATCAGGCCCCTACGAGCAGTACTTC. The whole variable domain, filled in from reference TRBV5-6 and TRBJ2-7, reads DAGVTQSPTHLIKTRGQQVTLRCSPKSGHDTVSWYQQALGQGPQFIFQYYEEEERQRGNFPDRFSGHQFPNYSSELNVNALLLGDSALYLCASSSGTGASGPYEQYFGPGTRLTVT.

This clonotype was seen only a few times. The chain uses TRBV20-1 and TRBJ2-5, with TRBD2 identical over 9 bases. This CDR3 region has 17 residues. Germline assignment: CDR1 DFQATT and CDR2 SNEGSKA (reference sequence). The trim removed 1 base at V and 1 base at J, leaving 10 bases unmatched. The CDR3: CSARVLQGGGAQETQYF. The CDR3 bases are TGCAGTGCTAGAGTGCTCCAGGGCGGGGGGGCCCAAGAGACCCAGTACTTC.

The chain carries TRBV12-3 or TRBV12-4 and TRBJ2-7; 9 bases are shared with TRBD2. The trim removed 4 bases at V and 3 bases at J, leaving 4 bases unmatched. The CDR3 runs 14 residues. Written as DNA, the CDR3 is TGTGCCAGCAGTTCCGGGACTAGCATCTACGAGCAGTACTTC. Translation: CASSSGTSIYEQYF.

This clonotype occurred many times. This rearrangement joins TRBV7-9 to TRBJ2-1; D might be TRBD2 (5 bases). V lost 3 bases and J 9 bases, leaving 12 bases between the germline ends. In germline, CDR1 is SEHNR, CDR2 FQNEAQ (reference sequence). This CDR3 is built from 13 residues. CDR3: CASSFMTSGEQFF. The CDR3 coding sequence is TGTGCCAGCAGCTTTATGACCAGCGGTGAGCAGTTCTTC.

This clonotype has at least ten counts. The chain combines TRBV9 with TRBJ1-1; the D gene is possibly TRBD1 (5 bases). The CDR3 contains 14 residues. Trimming stripped 0 bases from V and 4 bases from J, with 10 bases between. CDR1 is SGDLS, CDR2 YYNGEE, per germline. CDR3: CASSVEQASTEAFF. As DNA, the CDR3 is TGTGCCAGCAGCGTAGAACAGGCGAGCACTGAAGCTTTCTTT.

This clonotype was observed many times. The V gene is TRBV5-6, the J gene TRBJ1-5; TRBD1 matches 7 bases. This CDR3 comprises 15 residues. Germline V gene sequence: CDR1 SGHDT, CDR2 YYEEEE. V lost 4 bases to trimming and J lost 6 bases; unmatched junction nucleotides: 10. CDR3 loop: CASSGGTGVPQPQHF. CDR3 coding DNA: TGTGCCAGCAGCGGGGGTACAGGGGTTCCTCAGCCCCAGCATTTT. Full variable domain (missing parts from reference TRBV5-6 and TRBJ1-5): DAGVTQSPTHLIKTRGQQVTLRCSPKSGHDTVSWYQQALGQGPQFIFQYYEEEERQRGNFPDRFSGHQFPNYSSELNVNALLLGDSALYLCASSGGTGVPQPQHFGDGTRLSIL.

This clonotype appeared many times. The chain couples TRBV20-1 to TRBJ2-3; D is possibly TRBD2 (6 bases). Germline CDR1 and CDR2: DFQATT and SNEGSKA (reference sequence). The CDR3 is 15 amino acids. V was pared by 5 bases and J by 2 bases, with 17 bases between. The CDR3 nucleotides read TGCAGTGCTCCGGACTCCGGGGGACCCACAGATACGCAGTATTTT. It translates to CSAPDSGGPTDTQYF.

The sample holds many counts of this clonotype. The rearrangement uses TRBV6-2 or TRBV6-3 and TRBJ1-2; D possibly corresponds to TRBD1 (5 bases). V was pared by 6 bases and J by 3 bases, with 11 bases between. CDR3 length equals 13 residues. Germline V gene data show CDR1 as MNHEY and CDR2 as SVGEGT. In DNA form, the CDR3 reads TGTGCCAGCAGCCAGGACACCCACTATGGCTACACCTTC. This codes for CASSQDTHYGYTF.

This clonotype was observed a handful of times. This rearrangement joins TRBV9 to TRBJ1-6; D uncertain. The germline V gene encodes CDR1 SGDLS and CDR2 YYNGEE. The CDR3 runs 14 residues. Deletions cut 2 bases from V and 8 bases from J, with 11 bases between. The chain's CDR3 is CASSVRAEHSPLHF. In DNA, the CDR3 is TGTGCCAGCAGCGTCCGGGCCGAGCATTCACCCCTCCACTTT.

This clonotype appeared many times. The CDR3 DNA is TGCAGCGTCAGGACAGGCTCCACTGAAGCTTTCTTT. Residues: CSVRTGSTEAFF. The chain combines TRBV29-1 with TRBJ1-1; 7 positions agree with TRBD1. The CDR3 runs to 12 residues. V was pared by 6 bases and J by 4 bases, with 5 bases of the junction left unmatched. CDR1 and CDR2 from the germline V gene are SQVTM and ANQGSEA.

This clonotype came up many times. The V gene is TRBV18, the J gene TRBJ1-1; perhaps TRBD1 as D (6 bases). The germline CDR1 and CDR2 sequences are KGHSH and LQKENI. The CDR3 extends over 13 amino acids. Trimming cost V 6 bases and J 0 bases, with 8 bases left between them. The CDR3 reads CASSTGMNTEAFF. As DNA, the CDR3 is TGTGCCAGCTCCACAGGGATGAACACTGAAGCTTTCTTT.

Turning to this clonotype: The conserved final phenylalanine or tryptophan is absent from the CDR3, which likely points to a read error. The chain joins TRBV5-4 to TRBJ1-3, with D possibly being TRBD1 (6 bases). This CDR3 has 15 amino acids. Germline V CDR1 and CDR2: SGHNT, YYREEE (reference sequence). V dropped 4 bases and J dropped 0 bases, with 11 bases sitting between them. CDR3 in amino acids: CASSPRGSSGNTIYL. The CDR3 region has the DNA TGTGCCAGCAGCCCCAGGGGATCCTCTGGAAACACCATATATTTA.

This clonotype occurred many times. The chain employs TRBV11-3 and TRBJ2-1; possible D gene TRBD2, 5 bases. V was pared by 1 base and J by 7 bases, with 14 bases between. The CDR3 has 15 residues. Germline CDR1 and CDR2: SGHNT and YENEEA. The CDR3 loop is CASSLGRVRINEQFF. CDR3 DNA sequence: TGTGCCAGCAGCTTAGGGCGGGTAAGGATAAATGAGCAGTTCTTC. The full variable domain, completed using reference TRBV11-3 and TRBJ2-1, is EAGVVQSPRYKIIEKKQPVAFWCNPISGHNTLYWYLQNLGQGPELLIRYENEEAVDDSQLPKDRFSAERLKGVDSTLKIQPAELGDSAVYLCASSLGRVRINEQFFGPGTRLTVL.

This clonotype was seen many times. The rearrangement uses TRBV5-4 and TRBJ2-7; 8 bases map to TRBD2. V lost 4 bases to trimming and J lost 6 bases; unmatched junction nucleotides: 15. Looked up from germline, CDR1 is SGHNT and CDR2 is YYREEE (reference sequence). This CDR3 region has 16 residues. The CDR3 DNA is TGTGCCAGCAGCCCGGACACCCTAGCGGGCCTCGGCGAGCAGTACTTC. Translation: CASSPDTLAGLGEQYF.

This clonotype was seen ten or more times. V and J are TRBV30 and TRBJ2-3, with 7 nucleotides matching TRBD2. Trimming took 3 bases from V and 5 from J; bases not matched to a gene: 8. Looked up from germline, CDR1 is GTSNPN and CDR2 is SVGIG (reference sequence). The CDR3 runs 14 residues. The CDR3 here is CAWSAPSGKDTQYF. The CDR3 DNA follows: TGTGCCTGGAGCGCCCCGAGCGGGAAAGATACGCAGTATTTT.

As to this clonotype: This may arise from a read error, as a much more abundant clone is one base away. The gene calls are TRBV29-1 and TRBJ2-6; D unresolved. V gave up 4 bases and J gave up 0 bases, with 10 bases separating them. Germline assignment: CDR1 SQVTM and CDR2 ANQGSEA. The CDR3 spans 15 residues. CDR3 sequence (DNA): TGCAGCGTTGTGGGCGAAAACTCTGGGGCCAACGTCCTGACTTTC. The encoded protein is CSVVGENSGANVLTF.

The chain joins TRBV6-5 to TRBJ1-4; 9 positions agree with TRBD1. Germline V gene lookup returns CDR1 MNHEY and CDR2 SVGAGI. CDR3 size: 14 residues. J lost 5 bases, V lost 7 bases, and 5 bases had no gene match. CDR3 residues: CASKGTGRNEKLFF. CDR3 coding DNA: TGTGCCAGCAAGGGGACAGGGAGAAATGAAAAACTGTTTTTT.

This clonotype was seen at least ten times. V gene TRBV6-6 combines with J gene TRBJ2-7; perhaps TRBD1 as D (7 bases). CDR1 is MNHNY, CDR2 SVGAGI, per germline (reference sequence). V was trimmed by 2 bases and J by 3 bases, leaving 17 bases between them. The CDR3 has 16 amino acids. This CDR3 is CASSYAVGRGVYEQYF. As DNA, the CDR3 is TGTGCCAGCAGTTACGCCGTAGGCAGGGGGGTCTACGAGCAGTACTTC.

This sequence joins TRBV9 and TRBJ2-7, with no clear D. In germline, CDR1 is SGDLS, CDR2 YYNGEE. Trimming took 1 base from V and 2 from J, leaving 10 bases between them. The CDR3 is made up of 14 amino acids. This CDR3 is CASSVMGSTYEQYF. CDR3 sequence (DNA): TGTGCCAGCAGCGTAATGGGTTCCACCTACGAGCAGTACTTC.

This clonotype came up many times. The chain employs TRBV18 and TRBJ1-1; D gene ambiguous. V was pared by 3 bases and J by 4 bases, with 6 bases between. The CDR3 contains 12 residues. Germline V gene data show CDR1 as KGHSH and CDR2 as LQKENI. The chain's CDR3 is CASSPPLTEAFF. CDR3 DNA: TGTGCCAGCTCACCCCCCCTCACTGAAGCTTTCTTT.